This T cell receptor beta chain originates from a study of beta chain features in type 1 diabetes. Germline V gene data show CDR1 as SGHTA and CDR2 as FQGNSA. Trimming took 3 bases from V and 0 from J, leaving 9 bases between them. The CDR3 spans 16 residues. TCRB transcripts that were expressed got sequenced, as all of the isolated RNA had been reverse transcribed. Sequenced by immunoSEQ multiplex PCR; TCRdb stores in-frame clones only, minus some. The sample consists of around 320,000 clones, 12% to 15% of them appearing once. The study, taken as a whole, reports: Fewer insertions but more deletions were seen at VDJ junctions in type 1 diabetes patients. Any HLA-type effect on TCRB rearrangement remained unresolved here.

With regard to this clone: Its antigen is not identified.

The sequence derives from a man aged 25 to 40 in good health. The sequenced sample consisted of central memory CD4+ T cells from blood. V usage is TRBV7-2 and J usage is TRBJ2-6; D may be TRBD2 (6 bases). The CDR3 region has the DNA TGTGCCAGCAGCTTCGTCGGGGGCTCTGGGGCCAACGTCCTGACTTTC. The encoded protein is CASSFVGGSGANVLTF.